These T cell receptor beta chains were read from a single sample in a study of type 1 and type 2 diabetes patients. Using its own MiXCR run on the multiplex PCR reads, TCRdb lists one record per CDR3 protein. The table shows fewer than 300,000 distinct CDR3 sequences, with 47% occurring only once. Sequencing used peripheral blood mononuclear cells (PBMCs). Source of these receptors: a man aged 18 to 35 with type 2 diabetes. Both conserved end residues are part of each CDR3. A D gene is named only where the DNA matches it firmly. Rows give clone size only sometimes, using once, few, many, or a class for an expanded clone.

d_call	v_call	clone_size	j_call	cdr3_aa	cdr3_nt
TRBD1	TRBV2	few	TRBJ2-6	CASWSIADRADSGANVLTF	TGTGCCAGCTGGTCCATAGCCGACAGGGCCGACTCTGGGGCCAACGTCCTGACTTTC
.	TRBV30	.	TRBJ1-2	CAWSGSADYGYTF	TGTGCCTGGAGTGGGTCCGCGGACTATGGCTACACCTTC
.	TRBV14	few	TRBJ1-2	CASSPLDRNYGYTF	TGTGCCAGCAGCCCGTTGGACAGAAACTATGGCTACACCTTC
.	TRBV6-6	once	TRBJ2-3	CASSFPIMRRASTDTQYF	TGTGCCAGCAGTTTCCCTATTATGAGGAGGGCTAGCACAGATACGCAGTATTTT
.	TRBV7-2	.	TRBJ2-7	CASGLDRPIGYEQYF	TGTGCCAGCGGCTTAGACAGACCTATTGGCTACGAGCAGTACTTC
.	TRBV29-1	few	TRBJ1-1	CSVDGRSNTEAFF	TGCAGCGTCGATGGACGTTCGAACACTGAAGCTTTCTTT
TRBD2	TRBV25-1	.	TRBJ2-1	CATAGTSSYNEQFF	TGTGCCACCGCTGGGACTAGCAGTTACAATGAGCAGTTCTTC
.	TRBV2	.	TRBJ1-1	CASSWTVNTEAFF	TGTGCCAGCAGTTGGACAGTAAACACTGAAGCTTTCTTT
TRBD1	TRBV19	.	TRBJ2-2	CASSSEPGQVPTGELFF	TGTGCCAGTAGTTCCGAACCGGGACAGGTCCCCACGGGGGAGCTGTTTTTT
TRBD1	TRBV25-1	many	TRBJ1-2	CASSEAGQVNYGYTF	TGTGCCAGCAGTGAAGCGGGACAGGTGAACTATGGCTACACCTTC
TRBD1	TRBV9	.	TRBJ1-1	CASGTGPNTEAFF	TGTGCCAGCGGGACAGGACCTAACACTGAAGCTTTCTTT
.	TRBV15	many	TRBJ2-7	CATSRGDQPYEQYF	TGTGCCACCAGCAGGGGGGACCAGCCCTACGAGCAGTACTTC
TRBD1	TRBV19	.	TRBJ1-2	CATMTGGEVGYTF	TGTGCCACTATGACAGGGGGGGAAGTTGGCTACACCTTC
.	TRBV28	few	TRBJ2-7	CASSPERMQYF	TGTGCCAGCAGCCCGGAACGAATGCAGTACTTC
.	TRBV5-1	.	TRBJ2-3	CASSLDSSLLTDTQYF	TGCGCCAGCAGCTTGGATAGCAGCCTCTTAACAGATACGCAGTATTTT
.	TRBV7-3	.	TRBJ2-3	CASSQALARRGYTQYF	TGTGCCAGCAGCCAAGCTCTAGCGCGTCGAGGGTATACGCAGTATTTT
.	TRBV7-2	many	TRBJ1-1	CASSFLTGLNTEAFF	TGTGCCAGCAGCTTTTTGACAGGTCTGAACACTGAAGCTTTCTTT
.	TRBV4-1	.	TRBJ1-1	CASSRTPGTTEAFF	TGCGCCAGCAGCCGAACACCGGGGACCACTGAAGCTTTCTTT
.	TRBV20-1	.	TRBJ2-7	CSARDRVRYEQYF	TGCAGTGCTAGAGACCGGGTCCGGTACGAGCAGTACTTC
TRBD2	TRBV10-3	.	TRBJ2-7	CAISDRAGGPGEQYF	TGTGCCATCAGTGATCGAGCGGGAGGGCCAGGCGAGCAGTACTTC
.	TRBV6-6	.	TRBJ2-7	CASSYAGASYEQYF	TGTGCCAGCAGTTACGCAGGGGCCTCCTACGAGCAGTACTTC
.	TRBV10-1	many	TRBJ1-1	CASSESGMNTEAFF	TGCGCCAGCAGTGAGTCGGGAATGAACACTGAAGCTTTCTTT
.	TRBV6-6	.	TRBJ2-7	CASSEAFGGSHEQYF	TGTGCCAGCAGTGAAGCGTTCGGAGGCTCCCACGAGCAGTACTTC
TRBD1	TRBV10-1	.	TRBJ1-2	CASRNRDRGRRGRNYGYTF	TGCGCCAGCAGGAACCGGGACAGGGGGCGCCGGGGTCGAAACTATGGCTACACCTTC
TRBD1	TRBV19	.	TRBJ1-2	CAWSDRGKVTF	TGTGCCTGGAGTGACAGGGGGAAGGTGACCTTC
TRBD1	TRBV15	.	TRBJ2-5	CATSSRQGQETQYF	TGTGCCACCAGCAGCCGACAGGGCCAAGAGACCCAGTACTTC
.	TRBV2	.	TRBJ2-5	CASSDYSEGTQYF	TGTGCCAGCAGTGACTACTCCGAAGGGACCCAGTACTTC
TRBD1	TRBV11-3	.	TRBJ1-4	CASTSPGTGNGKLFF	TGTGCCAGCACTTCACCTGGGACAGGGAATGGAAAACTGTTTTTT
TRBD1	TRBV6-1	few	TRBJ2-5	CASSAGTVEETQYF	TGTGCCAGCAGCGCCGGGACAGTGGAAGAGACCCAGTACTTC
.	TRBV15	once	TRBJ1-1	CATSREGGEDLTFF	TGTGCCACCAGCAGAGAGGGGGGCGAAGATCTAACTTTCTTT
.	TRBV6-6	.	TRBJ1-1	CASRPSPGRMNTEAFF	TGTGCCAGCAGGCCTAGTCCGGGCCGCATGAACACTGAAGCTTTCTTT
.	TRBV19	many	TRBJ2-5	CASSTQETQYF	TGTGCCAGTAGTACCCAAGAGACCCAGTACTTC
TRBD2	TRBV14	.	TRBJ2-3	CASSSLAGGQTDTQYF	TGTGCCAGCAGCTCCTTAGCGGGGGGGCAAACAGATACGCAGTATTTT
TRBD1	TRBV7-2	many	TRBJ1-6	CASSPDRAHPSVHF	TGTGCCAGCAGCCCGGACAGGGCTCACCCCTCCGTCCACTTT
.	TRBV9	.	TRBJ2-2	CASSQNRYTGELFF	TGTGCCAGCAGCCAAAACAGGTACACCGGGGAGCTGTTTTTT
.	TRBV6-5	.	TRBJ1-6	CASVVVGAEPLHF	TGTGCCAGCGTCGTGGTCGGGGCCGAGCCCCTCCACTTT
.	TRBV6-2/TRBV6-3	.	TRBJ1-1	CASSSPRGMNTEAFF	TGTGCCAGCAGTTCCCCCAGGGGCATGAACACTGAAGCTTTCTTT
.	TRBV6-6	few	TRBJ2-7	CASTRDGTYEQYF	TGTGCCAGCACTCGGGACGGCACCTACGAGCAGTACTTC
.	TRBV20-1	.	TRBJ2-7	CSVTGTRTYEQYF	TGCAGTGTGACCGGGACTCGAACCTACGAGCAGTACTTC